The present TCR beta chain was sequenced within a study of response to subunit inactivated influenza vaccine. Study-level points and caveats: Each seasonal influenza vaccination, the authors suggested, recruits few new T cells.

A single record per CDR3 protein comes from TCRdb applying MiXCR to the RT-PCR reads. The sample lists roughly 290,000 distinct CDR3 sequences; 21% were seen once. CDR3 length equals 14 residues. Germline CDR1 and CDR2: MDHEN and SYDVKM. V lost 10 bases to trimming and J lost 2 bases, with 15 bases between them. This clonotype was seen at least ten times. Antigen specificity is unknown. This sequence joins TRBV28 and TRBJ1-3; no firm D call. This TCR came from a man between 50 and 75 years old who received an inactivated influenza vaccine. Sample: PBMCs from blood, taken around 22 months after vaccination. CDR3 sequence (DNA): TGTGCCACCCTGGGTGGGTTCGCTGGAAACACCATATATTTT. Its protein product is CATLGGFAGNTIYF.